The sequence of this TCR beta chain was determined in a study of Ad26.COV2.S vaccination and SARS-CoV-2 variants (dated by TCRdb to 2020 to 2023). Turning to the overall study: Donors in the vaccine arm were drawn from COV1001, a phase I-IIa trial of Ad26.COV2.S in healthy adults that was multicentre, randomized, double-blind and placebo-controlled. Ad26.COV2.S was administered intramuscularly at a dose of 5x10^10 or 1x10^11 viral particles, either as one shot or as two shots given 56 days apart. Participants in the trial were split at random into five groups of five each, receiving low-dose or high-dose Ad26.COV2.S once or twice, or else placebo on both occasions. The TCR-sequenced set comprised approximately 32 samples: approximately 19 Ad26.COV2.S vaccine recipients, 5 placebo recipients and 8 SARS-CoV-2 convalescent individuals. Sequencing of the TCRbeta repertoire served to evaluate the specificity and breadth of SARS-CoV-2-reactive T cell receptors following Ad26.COV2.S vaccination. Throughout the experiments and outcome assessment, investigators stayed blinded to trial group allocation.

Remarks on this clone: What antigen it recognizes has not been identified. Nothing much larger sits one base from this clone, and base qualities are not available.

There are 13 amino acids in the CDR3, from cysteine to phenylalanine inclusive. Only the CDR3 portion is preserved as DNA: 39 bases, with reading frame beginning at the first base. The germline V gene (reference sequence) yields SEHNR for CDR1 and FQNEAQ for CDR2. Cut back by 1 base and 9 bases, the V and J ends lie 10 bases apart. The paper's findings and limits, for the study overall: Comparable non-spike TCR breadth was observed between vaccine and placebo recipients, consistent with only spike being contained in the vaccine. Comparing responses between vaccine doses or regimens was not something the study was powered to do. It was noted by the authors that total T cell responses may have been underestimated by the TCR breadth and depth analyses. Higher spike-specific TCR breadth was observed in Ad26.COV2.S recipients than in placebo recipients (P = 0.0014). After vaccination, substantial breadth of spike-specific CD8+ and CD4+ T cell responses was reported.

TCRbeta CDR3 regions were sequenced with the immunoSEQ Assay. After extraction, genomic DNA underwent amplification by bias-controlled multiplex PCR, followed by high-throughput sequencing. The original methods were these. Collapsing and filtering of sequences were performed to quantify the absolute abundance of each unique TCRbeta CDR3 region. T cell fraction was estimated by normalizing TCRbeta template counts to usable DNA, which was measured by amplifying reference genes present in all nucleated cells. Repertoire TCRs were annotated as SARS-CoV-2-specific by exact matching of V gene, CDR3 amino acid sequence and J gene to a known reactive TCR set. The reference SARS-CoV-2 TCR set was obtained from MIRA and was filtered for enrichment in COVID-19-positive ImmuneCODE repertoires, whereby public or cross-reactive TCRs were removed. Drawing on the MIRA antigens, annotated TCRs were analysed further at the level of specific ORF or position within ORF. Depth was the summed frequency of annotated unique rearrangements, while breadth was defined as annotated unique rearrangements over total unique productive rearrangements. TCR breadth was compared between groups using two-sided Wilcoxon rank-sum tests. In its TCRdb copy, this immuneACCESS table keeps in-frame sequences only and misses some clones. Where compared with another copy, unresolved V genes explain less than half of these, and the others have no known cause. For V, J and clone size, that table is used; D and trimming come from the DNA. Across this sample there are 350,000 to 600,000 clones, with roughly nine tenths seen only once. About 1.7% of the sample comes from the top ten.

The treatment or condition label for this specimen denotes: over 15 received Ad26.COV2.S at low or high dose, single or two shots; 5 received placebo; per-sample allocation not given. For vaccine and placebo recipients, repertoires were sequenced using samples collected on day 63 after the first injection. Cohort 1b enrolled around 24 adults aged 18-55 years at a single site in Boston, USA, between 29 July and 7 August 2020. Ad26.COV2.S was a replication-incompetent adenovirus type 26 vector that expressed a prefusion-stabilized SARS-CoV-2 spike protein derived from the original Wuhan strain. Recombination linked TRBV7-9 to TRBJ1-5; the D gene is perhaps TRBD1, from 5 matching bases. Sample: peripheral blood, taken in a trial of Ad26.COV2.S vaccine versus placebo. The sequence was obtained from a person aged 18-60 years who received the Ad26.COV2.S COVID-19 vaccine or a placebo. The sequence in DNA is TGTGCCAGCAGCTTAGGGGGCTCTTGGCCCCAGCATTTT. Translated, it gives CASSLGGSWPQHF.